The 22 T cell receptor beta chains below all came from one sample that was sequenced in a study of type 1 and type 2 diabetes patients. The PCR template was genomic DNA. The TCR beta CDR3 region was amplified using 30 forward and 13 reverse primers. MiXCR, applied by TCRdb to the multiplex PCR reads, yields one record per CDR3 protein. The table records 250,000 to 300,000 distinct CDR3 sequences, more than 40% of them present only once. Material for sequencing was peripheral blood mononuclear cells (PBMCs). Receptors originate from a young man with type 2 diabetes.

The CDR3 DNA sequence: TGCAGTGCTAGGAGGACGATAGCGGGGGTCTACAATGAGCAGTTCTTC. It is translated as CSARRTIAGVYNEQFF. The chain combines TRBV20-1 with TRBJ2-1; TRBD2 matches 9 bases. Losses at the gene ends were 3 bases for V and 3 bases for J; bases not matched to a gene: 9. CDR3 length: 16 residues. Germline lookup yields CDR1 DFQATT and CDR2 SNEGSKA (reference sequence).

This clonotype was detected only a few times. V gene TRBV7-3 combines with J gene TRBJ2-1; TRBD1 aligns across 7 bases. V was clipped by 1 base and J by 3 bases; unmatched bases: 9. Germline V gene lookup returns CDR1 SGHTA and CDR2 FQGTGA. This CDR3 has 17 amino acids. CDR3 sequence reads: CASSLRFKGANYNEQFF. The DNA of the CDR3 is TGTGCCAGCAGCTTAAGGTTTAAGGGGGCCAACTACAATGAGCAGTTCTTC.

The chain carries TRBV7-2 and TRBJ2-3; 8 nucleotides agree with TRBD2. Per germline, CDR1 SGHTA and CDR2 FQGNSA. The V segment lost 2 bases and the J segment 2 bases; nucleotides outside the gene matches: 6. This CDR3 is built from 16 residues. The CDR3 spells CASSLSPGGITDTQYF. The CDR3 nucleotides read TGTGCCAGCAGCTTAAGCCCGGGGGGGATCACAGATACGCAGTATTTT.

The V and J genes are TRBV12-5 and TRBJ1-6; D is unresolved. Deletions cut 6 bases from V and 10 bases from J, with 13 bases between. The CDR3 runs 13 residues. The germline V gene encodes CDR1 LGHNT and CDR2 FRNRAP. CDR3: CASGTGPVSPLHF. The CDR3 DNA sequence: TGTGCTAGTGGCACCGGACCGGTCTCACCCCTCCACTTT.

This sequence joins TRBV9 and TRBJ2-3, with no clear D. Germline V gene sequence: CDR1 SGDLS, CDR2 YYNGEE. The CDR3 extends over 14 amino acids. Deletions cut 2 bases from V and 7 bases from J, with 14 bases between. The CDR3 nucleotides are TGTGCCAGCAGCGTGCCATTCCCCGACAATACGCAGTATTTT. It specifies CASSVPFPDNTQYF.

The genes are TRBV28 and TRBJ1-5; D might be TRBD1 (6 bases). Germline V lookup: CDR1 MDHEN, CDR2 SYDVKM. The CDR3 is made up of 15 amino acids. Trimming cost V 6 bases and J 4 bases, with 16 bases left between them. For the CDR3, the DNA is TGTGCCAGCAGCACAGGGATAAGGGGAAATCAGCCCCAGCATTTT. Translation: CASSTGIRGNQPQHF.

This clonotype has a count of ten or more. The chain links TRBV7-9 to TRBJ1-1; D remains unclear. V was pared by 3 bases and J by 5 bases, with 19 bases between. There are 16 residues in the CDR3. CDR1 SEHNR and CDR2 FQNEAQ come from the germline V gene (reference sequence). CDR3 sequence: CASSFGVEGRRTEAFF. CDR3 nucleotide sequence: TGTGCCAGCAGCTTTGGCGTCGAGGGCCGCCGGACTGAAGCTTTCTTT.

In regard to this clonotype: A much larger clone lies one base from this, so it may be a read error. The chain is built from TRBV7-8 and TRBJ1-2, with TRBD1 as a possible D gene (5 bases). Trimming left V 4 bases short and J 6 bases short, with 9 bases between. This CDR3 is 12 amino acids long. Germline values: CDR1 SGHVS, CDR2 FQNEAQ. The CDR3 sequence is CASSSGFDGYTF. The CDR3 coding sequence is TGTGCCAGCAGCTCAGGGTTCGATGGCTACACCTTC.

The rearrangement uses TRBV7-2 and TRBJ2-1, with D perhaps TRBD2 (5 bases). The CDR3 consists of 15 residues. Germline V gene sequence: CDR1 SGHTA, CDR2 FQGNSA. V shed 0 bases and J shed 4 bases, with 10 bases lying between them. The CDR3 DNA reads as TGTGCCAGCAGCTTAGCAGTAGCGCCGTACAATGAGCAGTTCTTC. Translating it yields CASSLAVAPYNEQFF. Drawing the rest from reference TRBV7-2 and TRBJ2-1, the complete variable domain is GAGVSQSPSNKVTEKGKDVELRCDPISGHTALYWYRQSLGQGLEFLIYFQGNSAPDKSGLPSDRFSAERTGGSVSTLTIQRTQQEDSAVYLCASSLAVAPYNEQFFGPGTRLTVL.

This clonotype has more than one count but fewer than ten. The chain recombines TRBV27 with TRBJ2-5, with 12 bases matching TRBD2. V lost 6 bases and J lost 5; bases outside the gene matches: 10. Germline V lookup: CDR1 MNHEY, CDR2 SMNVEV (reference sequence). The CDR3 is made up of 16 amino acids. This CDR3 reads CASSPLAGGPVETQYF. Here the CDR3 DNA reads TGTGCCAGCAGCCCCCTAGCGGGGGGGCCAGTGGAGACCCAGTACTTC.

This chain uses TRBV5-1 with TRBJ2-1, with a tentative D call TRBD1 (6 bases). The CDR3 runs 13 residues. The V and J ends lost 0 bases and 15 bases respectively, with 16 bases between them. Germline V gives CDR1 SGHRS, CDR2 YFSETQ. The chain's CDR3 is CASSLVLQGSPFF. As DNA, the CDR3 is TGCGCCAGCAGCTTGGTGCTACAGGGATCGCCGTTCTTC.

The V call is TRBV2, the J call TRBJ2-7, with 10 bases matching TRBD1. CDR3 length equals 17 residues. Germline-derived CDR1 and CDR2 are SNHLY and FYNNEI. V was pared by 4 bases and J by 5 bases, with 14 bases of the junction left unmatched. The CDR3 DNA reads TGTGCCAGCAGTGGGGGGCACGCGGGACAGGGGATCGACGAGCAGTACTTC. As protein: CASSGGHAGQGIDEQYF. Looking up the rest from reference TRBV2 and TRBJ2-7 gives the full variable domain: EPEVTQTPSHQVTQMGQEVILRCVPISNHLYFYWYRQILGQKVEFLVSFYNNEISEKSEIFDDQFSVERPDGSNFTLKIRSTKLEDSAMYFCASSGGHAGQGIDEQYFGPGTRLTVT.

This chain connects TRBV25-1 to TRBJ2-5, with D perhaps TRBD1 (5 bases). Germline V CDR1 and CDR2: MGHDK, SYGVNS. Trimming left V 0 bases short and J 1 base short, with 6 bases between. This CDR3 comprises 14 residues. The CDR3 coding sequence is TGTGCCAGCAGTGAATATAGGGGCCAAGAGACCCAGTACTTC. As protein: CASSEYRGQETQYF.

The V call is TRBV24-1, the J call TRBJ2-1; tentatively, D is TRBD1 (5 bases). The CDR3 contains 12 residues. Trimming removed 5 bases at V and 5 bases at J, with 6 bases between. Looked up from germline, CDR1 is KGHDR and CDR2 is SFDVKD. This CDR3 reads CATSVGDNEQFF. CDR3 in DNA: TGTGCCACCAGTGTAGGGGACAATGAGCAGTTCTTC.

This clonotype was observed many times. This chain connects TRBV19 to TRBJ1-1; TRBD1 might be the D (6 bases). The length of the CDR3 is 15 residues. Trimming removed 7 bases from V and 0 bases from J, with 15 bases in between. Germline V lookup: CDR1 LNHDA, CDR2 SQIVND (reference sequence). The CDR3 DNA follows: TGTGCCAGTAAAGCATTGGGACATCTGAACACTGAAGCTTTCTTT. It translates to CASKALGHLNTEAFF. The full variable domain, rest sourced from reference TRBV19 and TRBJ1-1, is DGGITQSPKYLFRKEGQNVTLSCEQNLNHDAMYWYRQDPGQGLRLIYYSQIVNDFQKGDIAEGYSVSREKKESFPLTVTSAQKNPTAFYLCASKALGHLNTEAFFGQGTRLTVV.

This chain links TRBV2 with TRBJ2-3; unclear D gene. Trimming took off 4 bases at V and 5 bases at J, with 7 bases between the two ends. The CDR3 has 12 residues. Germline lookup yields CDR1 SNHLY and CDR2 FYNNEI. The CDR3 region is CASSGWGDTQYF. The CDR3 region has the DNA TGTGCCAGCAGTGGCTGGGGAGATACGCAGTATTTT.

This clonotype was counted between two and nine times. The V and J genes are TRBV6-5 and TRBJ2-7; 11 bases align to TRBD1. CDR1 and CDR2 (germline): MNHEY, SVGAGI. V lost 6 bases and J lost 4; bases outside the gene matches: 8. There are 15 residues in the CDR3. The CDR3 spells CASRRRTGGEYEQYF. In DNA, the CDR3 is TGTGCCAGCAGGAGAAGGACAGGGGGCGAGTACGAGCAGTACTTC.

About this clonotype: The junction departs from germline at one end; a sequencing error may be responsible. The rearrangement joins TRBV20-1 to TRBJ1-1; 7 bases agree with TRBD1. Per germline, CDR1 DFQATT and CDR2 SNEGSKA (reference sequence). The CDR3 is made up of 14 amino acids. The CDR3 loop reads CSAGEGGRNTEAFF. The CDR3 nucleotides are TGCAGTGCTGGAGAAGGGGGCAGGAACACTGAAGCTTTCTTT.

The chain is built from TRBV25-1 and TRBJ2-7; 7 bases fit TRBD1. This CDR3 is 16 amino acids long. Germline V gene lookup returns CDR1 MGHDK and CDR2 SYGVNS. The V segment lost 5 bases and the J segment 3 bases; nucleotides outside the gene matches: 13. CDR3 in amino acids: CASSLSEGATIYEQYF. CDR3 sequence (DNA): TGTGCCAGCAGTTTATCTGAGGGGGCGACCATCTACGAGCAGTACTTC.

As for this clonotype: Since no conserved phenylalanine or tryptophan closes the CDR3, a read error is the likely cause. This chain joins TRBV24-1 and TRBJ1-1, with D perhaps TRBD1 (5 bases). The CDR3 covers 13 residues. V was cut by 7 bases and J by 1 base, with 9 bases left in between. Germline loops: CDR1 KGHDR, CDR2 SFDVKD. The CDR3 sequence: CATSRDGNTEAFS. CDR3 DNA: TGTGCCACCAGCCGGGACGGGAACACTGAAGCTTTCTCT.

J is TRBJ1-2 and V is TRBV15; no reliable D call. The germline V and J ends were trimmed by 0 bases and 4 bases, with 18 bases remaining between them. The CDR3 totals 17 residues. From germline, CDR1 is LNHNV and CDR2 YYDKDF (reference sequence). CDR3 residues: CATSRDPAGAAFYGYTF. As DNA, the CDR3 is TGTGCCACCAGCAGAGATCCTGCAGGCGCCGCTTTCTATGGCTACACCTTC.

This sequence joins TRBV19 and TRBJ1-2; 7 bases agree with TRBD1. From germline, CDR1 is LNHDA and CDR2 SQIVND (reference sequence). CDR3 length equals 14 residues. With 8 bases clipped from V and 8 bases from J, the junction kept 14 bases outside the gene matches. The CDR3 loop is CASRPQGIGGGYTF. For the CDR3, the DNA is TGTGCCAGTCGACCACAGGGGATAGGAGGGGGCTACACCTTC.